These T cell receptor beta chains were read from a single sample in a study of early stage breast cancer tumors. Some clones are missing from TCRdb's copy, which holds only in-frame ones; the method was immunoSEQ multiplex PCR. Seen here are roughly 30,000 clones, 80% to 90% observed once, and the top ten hold about 9.4%. Sequenced material: blood. The receptor set was obtained from a person aged 45 to 59 with breast cancer. CDR3s include the opening cysteine and the closing phenylalanine or tryptophan. Each record gives: V gene, J gene, CDR3 protein.

>TRBV4-1|TRBJ1-1
CASSQTTGGTEAFF
>TRBV7-6|TRBJ2-7
CASRGTSYEQYF
>TRBV29-1|TRBJ2-1
CSVVRGHSYNEQFF
>TRBV19|TRBJ1-1
CASRTQGAENTEAFF
>TRBV5-1|TRBJ2-7
CASSLAIQSNPGLYEQYF
>TRBV9|TRBJ1-1
CARLGGQAAGVEAFF
>TRBV12-1|TRBJ2-7
CASNQLRTSGRAADEQYF
>TRBV19|TRBJ2-7
CASSIRGSRYEQYF
>TRBV5-4|TRBJ1-2
CASSLGTGAGGYTF
>TRBV6-1|TRBJ1-2
CASSEGVVNGYTF
>TRBV6-4|TRBJ2-7
CASSVSSGSYEQYF
>TRBV2|TRBJ1-1
CASSETGGTEAFF
>TRBV6-5|TRBJ1-5
CASRPGTGGQPQHF
>TRBV6-6|TRBJ2-5
CASSSYGETQYF
>TRBV15|TRBJ2-3
CATSRENRDTQYF
>TRBV27|TRBJ2-7
CASSLGAERTYEQYF
>TRBV6-4|TRBJ2-3
CASSPGTTSTDTQYF
>TRBV11-2|TRBJ1-1
CASSLKGSTEAFF
>TRBV29-1|TRBJ1-2
CSAGQGAYGYTF
>TRBV4-2|TRBJ2-7
CASSSSGTGAYEQYF
>TRBV9|TRBJ2-1
CASSGRTTRLNEQFF
>TRBV19|TRBJ1-1
CATLQGVGTEAFF
>TRBV19|TRBJ1-1
CASTPGGRTEAFF
>TRBV7-3|TRBJ2-7
CASSLTPRSSGTWGTYEQYF
>TRBV2|TRBJ2-3
CASSEPGEGYF
>TRBV5-4|TRBJ2-7
CASSLGSGQGAYEQYF